The 28 T cell receptor beta chains presented below share a single source sample, sequenced in a study of tumor-infiltrating lymphocytes in primary liver carcinoma. Without any cell sorting, about 18-30 mg of bulk tissue yielded co-extracted RNA and DNA. Total RNA amounting to around 450 ng was the source from which TCR beta cDNA was made with a constant-region primer. Libraries covering TCR beta were generated through three nested multiplex PCR rounds (using a slightly modified ARM-PCR). Amplification in the first two PCR rounds was performed using TRBV1-TRBV30 forward primers and a C-beta reverse primer for around 11 cycles each. TCRdb re-called the multiplex PCR reads through MiXCR, storing one row per CDR3 protein. The sample lists about 74,000 distinct CDR3 sequences; 55% to 75% were seen once. What was sequenced was liver tumor tissue from sampling region 4. Subset indicated: tumor region T4, right-lateral pole. The receptors stem from a man aged 40-49 years with primary liver carcinoma and hepatitis B virus infection.

In its sample, this clonotype was seen a few times. This may stem from a read error, because a much larger clone lies one nucleotide away. The conserved closing phenylalanine or tryptophan is absent in this CDR3, likely reflecting a read error. The chain links TRBV7-8 to TRBJ1-4; maybe TRBD1 (5 bases). CDR3 length: 15 amino acids. From germline, CDR1 is SGHVS and CDR2 FQNEAQ. Between the trimmed V and J ends, which lost 5 bases and 8 bases, there was a span of 18 bases. The CDR3 bases are TGTGCCAGCAGCCCGCTGGAGGGGCGAGGCGAAAAACTGTTTTTA. Protein: CASSPLEGRGEKLFL.

The gene calls are TRBV28 and TRBJ2-7; 7 bases are a match to TRBD2. Germline CDR1 and CDR2: MDHEN and SYDVKM. The CDR3 has 15 amino acids. Unmatched junction bases numbered 14, after V lost 6 bases and J lost 6 bases. The CDR3 nucleotides are TGTGCCAGCAGCACCCCGGGACTAACAGCCGGCGAGCAGTACTTC. It encodes CASSTPGLTAGEQYF.

The rearrangement uses TRBV6-6 and TRBJ2-7; the D gene is possibly TRBD1 (5 bases). CDR3 length: 15 residues. Germline V gene sequence: CDR1 MNHNY, CDR2 SVGAGI (reference sequence). CDR3 protein: CTGSYYQGTPYEQYF. CDR3 bases: TGTACCGGCAGTTACTACCAGGGAACTCCCTACGAGCAGTACTTC.

Points on this clonotype: A junction end diverges from the germline sequence, so it may reflect a read error. The chain combines TRBV4-2 with TRBJ1-2; 7 nucleotides agree with TRBD1. The CDR3 totals 16 residues. Germline V gene lookup returns CDR1 LGHNA and CDR2 YNFKEQ. CDR3 residues: CASNQEGQGGNYGYTF. The CDR3, as DNA: TGTGCCAGCAACCAAGAAGGGCAAGGGGGCAACTATGGCTACACCTTC.

On this clonotype itself: The CDR3 end shows no conserved phenylalanine or tryptophan, and so a read error is likely. This chain joins TRBV6-5 and TRBJ1-5, with D hard to call. V lost 4 bases to trimming and J lost 7 bases, with 17 bases between them. The CDR3 spans 15 residues. CDR1 MNHEY and CDR2 SVGAGI come from the germline V gene. In nucleotides, the CDR3 is TGTGCCAGCAGTTTTGTCAGGCGGGATGAGCAGCCCCAGCATCTT. This codes for CASSFVRRDEQPQHL.

The chain is built from TRBV5-5 and TRBJ1-2; 9 bases fit TRBD1. This CDR3 is 14 amino acids long. The ends lost 5 bases at V and 2 bases at J; junction bases unmatched: 4. From germline, CDR1 is SGHKS and CDR2 YYEKEE (reference sequence). CDR3 sequence: CASRLGQGNYGYTF. In DNA form, the CDR3 reads TGTGCCAGCAGATTAGGACAGGGGAACTATGGCTACACCTTC.

Worth noting for this clonotype: Mismatch with germline at one junction end may stem from a read error. V usage is TRBV11-2 and J usage is TRBJ2-3, with a tentative D call TRBD2 (6 bases). Germline V lookup: CDR1 SGHAT, CDR2 FQNNGV. The CDR3 totals 13 residues. The CDR3 nucleotides are TGTGCCAGCAGCTCGGGGGAGTGTGATACGCGGTATTTC. Translating it yields CASSSGECDTRYF. Supplemented by reference TRBV11-2 and TRBJ2-3, the full variable domain reads EAGVAQSPRYKIIEKRQSVAFWCNPISGHATLYWYQQILGQGPKLLIQFQNNGVVDDSQLPKDRFSAERLKGVDSTLKIQPAKLEDSAVYLCASSSGECDTRYFGPGTRLTVL.

With regard to this clonotype: Germline is not matched at one junction end, which may reflect a read error. The genes are TRBV29-1 and TRBJ2-2; TRBD1 matches 8 bases. Per the germline V gene, CDR1 is SQVTM and CDR2 is ANQGSEA. The CDR3 totals 18 residues. The CDR3 DNA reads as TGCAGCGTTGGAGACAGGGGATCCCTCGGCCGAAGCGCCGGGGAGTTGTTTTTT. Amino acids: CSVGDRGSLGRSAGELFF.

This clonotype was seen a single time. J is TRBJ2-3 and V is TRBV29-1; D possibly uses TRBD1 or TRBD2 (5 bases each). The CDR3 has 15 residues. Germline V gene lookup returns CDR1 SQVTM and CDR2 ANQGSEA. The V gene lost 8 bases and the J gene lost 1 base, with 19 bases spanning the gap. Written as DNA, the CDR3 is TGCAGCCTTGTGGGTGGGACCGGGGGCACAGATACGCAGTATTTT. Its protein is CSLVGGTGGTDTQYF.

This rearrangement joins TRBV6-6 to TRBJ2-7; 7 bases agree with TRBD2. This CDR3 is 17 amino acids long. The V gene end was trimmed by 7 bases and the J gene end by 0 bases; junction bases not matched to a gene: 15. The germline gives CDR1 MNHNY, CDR2 SVGAGI (reference sequence). For the CDR3, the DNA is TGTGCCAGCAATCATCCAATAGCGGGCCCGAGCTCCTACGAGCAGTACTTC. This translates into CASNHPIAGPSSYEQYF.

This clonotype was detected only once. A read error may produce the germline difference seen at one junction end. The genes are TRBV28 and TRBJ2-7, with a tentative D call TRBD2 (5 bases). Germline CDR1 is MDHEN and CDR2 is SYDVKM. This CDR3 has 16 amino acids. In DNA, the CDR3 is TGTGCCAGCAGCTCCCTCCGACGGGGTTACTCCTACAAGCAGTACTTC. Residues: CASSSLRRGYSYKQYF. Looking up the rest from reference TRBV28 and TRBJ2-7 gives the full variable domain: DVKVTQSSRYLVKRTGEKVFLECVQDMDHENMFWYRQDPGLGLRLIYFSYDVKMKEKGDIPEGYSVSREKKERFSLILESASTNQTSMYLCASSSLRRGYSYKQYFGPGTRLTVT.

This clonotype was seen many times. The chain joins TRBV29-1 to TRBJ1-4; D is undetermined. Trimming pared 1 base from V and 0 bases from J, leaving 6 bases between. CDR1 and CDR2 from the germline V gene are SQVTM and ANQGSEA. CDR3 length: 14 amino acids. The CDR3 sequence: CSVEGSATNEKLFF. CDR3 coding DNA: TGCAGCGTTGAAGGGAGTGCAACTAATGAAAAACTGTTTTTT.

For this clonotype: Germline is not matched at one junction end, which may reflect a read error. This chain links TRBV5-1 with TRBJ2-7; 8 nucleotides line up with TRBD2. The CDR3 is made up of 13 amino acids. The germline V gene has CDR1 SGHRS and CDR2 YFSETQ. The CDR3 region is CASREGDSYEQYF. CDR3 nucleotides: TGCGCCAGCCGGGAGGGGGACTCCTACGAGCAATACTTC.

This clonotype was seen just once. V is TRBV6-1 and J is TRBJ2-1; TRBD2 matches 10 bases. The CDR3 consists of 16 residues. CDR1 and CDR2 from the germline V gene are MNHNS and SASEGT. The CDR3 DNA is TGTGACTGCAGTGAGAGAGGCCTAGCGGGGGACAATGAGCAGTTCTTC. Protein: CDCSERGLAGDNEQFF.

Many counts were recorded for this clonotype. The rearrangement links TRBV28 to TRBJ2-7; perhaps D is TRBD1 or TRBD2 (6 bases each). The CDR3 is 14 residues long. The V gene's germline CDR1 is MDHEN and CDR2 SYDVKM. Trimming left V 4 bases short and J 2 bases short, with 12 bases between. The DNA for the CDR3 is TGTGCCAGCAGTTCGGAGGAGGGGGCCTACGAGCAGTACTTC. Translated, it gives CASSSEEGAYEQYF.

This clonotype is labeled as medium-sized (0.01 to 0.1%). This chain links TRBV7-8 with TRBJ2-3; weak D call: TRBD1 (5 bases). Per the germline V gene, CDR1 is SGHVS and CDR2 is FQNEAQ. The CDR3 totals 15 residues. V lost 5 bases, J lost 0 bases, and 12 bases lay in between. The CDR3 spells CASSPTVQSTDTQYF. The CDR3 DNA sequence: TGTGCCAGCAGCCCGACAGTCCAAAGCACAGATACGCAGTATTTT.

This clonotype was counted a single time. A clone one base away is much larger, so this may be a read error. J is TRBJ2-7 and V is TRBV5-1, with D maybe TRBD1 (7 bases). Germline V gives CDR1 SGHRS, CDR2 YFSETQ. The CDR3 has 16 amino acids. The V end was cut by 3 bases, the J end by 6 bases, with 22 bases between. The CDR3 is CASSWRATGVGCEQYF. The DNA of the CDR3 is TGCGCCAGCAGCTGGAGGGCTACAGGGGTAGGCTGCGAGCAGTACTTC.

The chain links TRBV2 to TRBJ2-1; either TRBD1 or TRBD2 may fit D (6 bases each). The CDR3 sequence is 14 residues long. Trimming took off 2 bases at V and 12 bases at J, with 17 bases between the two ends. CDR1 SNHLY and CDR2 FYNNEI come from the germline V gene. The CDR3 DNA reads as TGTGCCAGCAGTGAAAGGGTGGGGGGCGTGAGGCAGTTCTTC. Protein: CASSERVGGVRQFF.

A word on this clonotype: Because it lacks the conserved phenylalanine or tryptophan at the end, this CDR3 is likely a read error. The V call is TRBV4-1, the J call TRBJ1-2; D is perhaps TRBD1 (5 bases). Germline V gene sequence: CDR1 MGHRA, CDR2 YSYEKL. CDR3 length: 15 amino acids. Trimming shortened V by 3 bases and J by 2 bases, and 13 bases separated the two germline ends. This chain's CDR3 is CASSQEDKGNYGYTL. CDR3 DNA sequence: TGCGCCAGCAGCCAGGAGGACAAGGGAAACTATGGCTACACCCTC.

Concerning this clonotype itself: A read error is likely, as this CDR3 ends without the conserved phenylalanine or tryptophan. The genes are TRBV11-3 and TRBJ1-1; D may be TRBD1 (5 bases). The CDR3 has 13 residues. Germline assignment: CDR1 SGHNT and CDR2 YENEEA. The CDR3 spells CAGSVTGNTEAFY. CDR3 bases: TGTGCCGGCAGCGTCACAGGGAACACTGAAGCTTTCTAT.

This clonotype was seen repeatedly, ten times or more. This chain uses TRBV5-1 with TRBJ2-1; 8 bases fit TRBD2. V lost 4 bases, J lost 6 bases, and 3 bases stayed unmatched. The CDR3 totals 13 residues. Germline V CDR1 and CDR2: SGHRS, YFSETQ. CDR3 region: CASSLGTSNEQFF. DNA for the CDR3: TGCGCCAGCAGCCTTGGGACTAGCAATGAGCAGTTCTTC.

The rearrangement joins TRBV12-3 or TRBV12-4 to TRBJ2-7, with 8 bases identical to TRBD1. With V trimmed by 9 bases and J by 6 bases, 19 bases remained unmatched. The CDR3 has 16 amino acids. The CDR3 reads CARLDLLRDRGTEQYF. CDR3 coding DNA: TGTGCCAGACTAGATCTGCTCCGTGACAGGGGAACCGAGCAGTACTTC.

To note about this clonotype: One junction end does not reproduce the germline sequence, and a read error may be involved. The chain couples TRBV14 to TRBJ2-1; the D gene is possibly TRBD2 (6 bases). The CDR3 has 15 amino acids. The germline V gene encodes CDR1 SGHDN and CDR2 FVKESK. The CDR3 nucleotides are TGTGCCAACAGCCAGCTCAGGAATAGCGGAAATGAGCAGTTCTTC. Its translation: CANSQLRNSGNEQFF.

About this clonotype itself: The CDR3 ends on some other residue instead of the conserved phenylalanine or tryptophan, so this is likely a read error. It is unclear where the CDR3 begins or ends on the DNA, so no DNA is shown, and the CDR3 is as TCRdb lists it. J is TRBJ1-6 and V is TRBV5-4; the table names TRBD1, a call not compared with the DNA. Including both end residues, the CDR3 is 15 amino acids long. Germline V gene sequence: CDR1 SGHNT, CDR2 YYREEE (reference sequence). The CDR3: CASSLGTGENSPFHS.

On this clonotype: A read error may explain this, as a much larger clone is one base away. The chain joins TRBV5-1 to TRBJ2-5; D remains ambiguous. Germline V gene lookup returns CDR1 SGHRS and CDR2 YFSETQ. CDR3 size: 15 residues. CDR3 bases: TGCGCCAGCAGCTTGGATGGAGAGTACCAAGAGATCCAGTACTTC. Translating gives CASSLDGEYQEIQYF.

Turning to this clonotype: Because it lacks the conserved phenylalanine or tryptophan at the end, this CDR3 is likely a read error. This chain joins TRBV5-5 and TRBJ1-1, with D unclear. The CDR3 length is 12 residues. Per the germline V gene, CDR1 is SGHKS and CDR2 is YYEKEE (reference sequence). CDR3 in DNA: TGTCCCAACAGCGGGAGGGACACTGAAGCTTTCTCT. Protein product: CPNSGRDTEAFS.

This clonotype was recorded at least ten times. The chain has TRBV19 and TRBJ1-5; no firm D call. In germline, CDR1 is LNHDA, CDR2 SQIVND (reference sequence). The ends were cut back, 7 bases at V and 6 bases at J, with 13 bases in the middle. The CDR3 loop spans 13 amino acids. The CDR3 coding sequence is TGTGCCAGTACCCCCTACCGGGGTCAGCCCCAGCATTTT. Its translation: CASTPYRGQPQHF.

On this clonotype itself: This may come from a read error, since a much larger clone is one base off. The gene calls are TRBV7-8 and TRBJ2-2, with D tentatively TRBD1 or TRBD2 (7 bases each). Germline loops: CDR1 SGHVS, CDR2 FQNEAQ. This CDR3 region has 17 residues. Trimming shortened V by 5 bases and J by 5 bases, and 21 bases separated the two germline ends. CDR3 sequence reads: CASSRWEGLQGTGELFF. The CDR3 DNA sequence: TGTGCCAGCAGCCGATGGGAGGGCCTACAGGGGACCGGGGAGCTGTTTTTT.